The 3 T cell receptor beta chains presented below share a single source sample, sequenced in a study of T cell responses to AZD1222 COVID-19 vaccine. TCRdb's copy holds only in-frame clones and misses some; the assay was immunoSEQ multiplex PCR. The top ten clones hold approximately 1.5% of a sample with some 110,000 clones, roughly nine tenths of them seen once. This specimen consisted of peripheral blood, obtained on day 0 of AZD1222 vaccination. These receptors all come from an adult in good health.

The chain links TRBV6-5 to TRBJ2-1; 8 nucleotides match TRBD2. Trimming at V came to 2 bases and at J to 14 bases, leaving 8 bases not matched to a gene. This CDR3 comprises 13 residues. Germline V lookup: CDR1 MNHEY, CDR2 SVGAGI. In DNA form, the CDR3 reads TGTGCCAGCAGTTACCGCCGGGAGGGCCTAAAGTTCTTC. Amino acids: CASSYRREGLKFF.

The chain has TRBV2 and TRBJ2-7, with D tentatively TRBD2 (5 bases). CDR3 length: 14 amino acids. Germline-derived CDR1 and CDR2 are SNHLY and FYNNEI. V gave up 7 bases and J gave up 8 bases, with 21 bases separating them. The CDR3 sequence is CASIESEPGWKQYF. CDR3 nucleotides: TGTGCCAGCATAGAGAGTGAGCCGGGGTGGAAGCAGTACTTC.

The gene calls are TRBV21-1 and TRBJ1-2; the table's D gene call, TRBD1, was not cross checked with the DNA. TRBV21-1 is a pseudogene. The CDR3 covers 13 residues. In DNA form, the CDR3 reads TGTGCCAGCAGCAAATTCAGTCAGTATGGCTACACCTTC. This translates into CASSKFSQYGYTF.